This T cell receptor beta chain was observed in a study of shared clonotypes between healthy human individuals. Study-level information: A donor's plate count was three for CD4 naive and three for CD4 memory; CD8 naive had two and CD8 memory one. Regarding the study as a whole: Sorted-subset sequencing was shown by rarefaction to be incomplete despite large depth.

Worth noting for this clone: Its target is unknown.

This CDR3 contains 14 residues. Germline CDR1 reads MNHNY; CDR2 reads SVGAGI (reference sequence). Deletions cut 0 bases from V and 3 bases from J, with 8 bases between. This table comes from immunoSEQ multiplex PCR, and its TCRdb copy is limited to in-frame clones, with some not included. The data show 2.5 million or so clones, around 90% seen once. V and J are TRBV6-6 and TRBJ1-2; D uncertain. The specimen was naive CD4+ T cells sorted from blood. The subset is: CD45RA+ positively selected. The clonotype comes from a man aged 18 to 35 in good health. CDR3 amino acids: CASSYSSQYYGYTF. The CDR3 nucleotides are TGTGCCAGCAGTTACTCGAGCCAATACTATGGCTACACCTTC.